The 12 T cell receptor beta chains reported below all come from one sample, sequenced in a study of low-dose radiotherapy and immunotherapy resistance in tumors. With TRAV- and TRBV-specific primers, first-strand cDNA was made, covering the alpha and beta chains. TCR amplification used roughly 18 PCR cycles, a constant-region primer and a V-primer adapter. Via MiXCR, TCRdb re-called the reads, giving one row per CDR3 protein. Of 80,000 to 95,000 distinct CDR3 sequences listed, more than 8% are singletons. The time point here: before trial treatment. The material sequenced was PBMCs, taken before treatment. These receptor sequences come from a male donor with prostate cancer.

This chain joins TRBV27 and TRBJ2-5; 8 nucleotides match TRBD2. This CDR3 contains 14 residues. Germline V CDR1 and CDR2: MNHEY, SMNVEV (reference sequence). Trimming removed 6 bases from V and 4 bases from J; junction bases left unmatched: 7. The CDR3 region is CASRIAGRLETQYF. The CDR3 nucleotides are TGTGCCAGCAGAATAGCGGGACGGTTAGAGACCCAGTACTTC.

This clonotype was counted many times. As DNA, the CDR3 is TGTGCCAGCAGCCAAGATTGGGGGCAAAACACTGAAGCTTTCTTT. Its protein is CASSQDWGQNTEAFF. The V and J genes are TRBV4-2 and TRBJ1-1; D perhaps matches TRBD1 (6 bases). Germline V gives CDR1 LGHNA, CDR2 YNFKEQ. The V and J ends lost 0 bases and 2 bases respectively, with 10 bases between them. The CDR3 consists of 15 residues.

This clonotype occurred many times. V gene TRBV18 combines with J gene TRBJ2-1, with 7 bases that match TRBD2. CDR1 is KGHSH and CDR2 is LQKENI in the germline V gene. The CDR3 spans 16 residues. Trimming at V came to 0 bases and at J to 7 bases, leaving 9 bases not matched to a gene. CDR3: CASSPPMRRELNEQFF. As DNA, the CDR3 is TGTGCCAGCTCACCACCGATGCGGCGGGAGTTGAATGAGCAGTTCTTC.

Comment on this clonotype: A much bigger clone sits one base away, suggesting this may be a read error. This CDR3 reads CSATRLAKPTDTQYF. CDR3 coding DNA: TGCAGTGCTACCAGACTAGCGAAACCCACAGATACGCAGTATTTT. The gene calls are TRBV20-1 and TRBJ2-3; 8 nucleotides line up with TRBD2. This CDR3 is 15 amino acids long. The germline V gene has CDR1 DFQATT and CDR2 SNEGSKA (reference sequence). J gave up 2 bases and V 4 bases, and 8 bases lay outside the gene matches.

This clonotype was counted many times. V and J are TRBV28 and TRBJ2-1; 8 bases match TRBD2. The junction had 20 bases not matched to a gene; V was cut back by 6 bases and J by 13 bases. CDR3 length: 16 residues. CDR1 is MDHEN, CDR2 SYDVKM, per germline. This CDR3 reads CASRNPGPSWGTRQFF. The CDR3, as DNA: TGTGCCAGCAGAAATCCGGGACCCTCTTGGGGGACTAGACAGTTCTTC.

In this sample, this clonotype turned up many times. J is TRBJ1-2 and V is TRBV11-2; maybe TRBD1 (5 bases). The CDR3 sequence is 14 residues long. Germline CDR1 and CDR2: SGHAT and FQNNGV. The germline V and J ends were trimmed by 5 bases and 8 bases, with 18 bases remaining between them. CDR3 DNA: TGTGCCAGCAGCCAAGAAAGGAGAGGGGACGGCTACACCTTC. Translation: CASSQERRGDGYTF.

This clonotype appeared a few times. In nucleotides, the CDR3 is TGTGCCAGCAGCTCAGGACAGGGGAATAATTCACCCCTCCACTTT. Protein sequence: CASSSGQGNNSPLHF. This sequence joins TRBV7-9 and TRBJ1-6; 9 bases are a match to TRBD1. Trimming at V came to 4 bases and at J to 5 bases, leaving 3 bases not matched to a gene. The CDR3 spans 15 residues. CDR1 and CDR2 from the germline V gene are SEHNR and FQNEAQ (reference sequence).

This clonotype has only a few counts. The chain employs TRBV27 and TRBJ2-7; 10 nucleotides align to TRBD2. Per the germline V gene, CDR1 is MNHEY and CDR2 is SMNVEV (reference sequence). V gave up 5 bases and J gave up 3 bases; unmatched junction bases: 4. This CDR3 contains 14 residues. The CDR3 DNA reads TGTGCCAGCAGTCCTAGCGGGAGATACTACGAGCAGTACTTC. Translating it yields CASSPSGRYYEQYF.

This clonotype was found many times. The V call is TRBV19, the J call TRBJ2-1; a weak D match, TRBD1 (6 bases). The germline V gene has CDR1 LNHDA and CDR2 SQIVND (reference sequence). The V and J ends lost 5 bases and 1 base respectively, with 18 bases between them. CDR3 length: 17 amino acids. The CDR3 protein is CASSVTRRGLSYNEQFF. CDR3 sequence (DNA): TGTGCCAGTAGTGTGACTCGAAGGGGGTTATCCTACAATGAGCAGTTCTTC.

In its sample, this clonotype was seen many times. The J gene is TRBJ1-5, the V gene TRBV12-3 or TRBV12-4, with D unclear. Trimming pared 1 base from V and 2 bases from J, leaving 15 bases between. This CDR3 has 17 amino acids. CDR3 coding DNA: TGTGCCAGCAGTTTAGGCCGGAGTCTTATAGGCAATCAGCCCCAGCATTTT. The encoded protein is CASSLGRSLIGNQPQHF.

The genes are TRBV7-6 and TRBJ2-1; possibly TRBD1 or TRBD2 for D (5 bases each). Germline CDR1 and CDR2: SGHVS and FNYEAQ. The CDR3 contains 12 residues. The V end lost 5 bases, the J end lost 9 bases, and 11 bases lay between the germline ends. As DNA, the CDR3 is TGTGCCAGCAGCCCCGGGGCTTTTGAGCAGTTCTTC. Translation gives CASSPGAFEQFF.

This clonotype was recorded many times. The rearrangement joins TRBV30 to TRBJ2-1; D gene uncertain. The CDR3 is 14 amino acids. Germline V gene lookup returns CDR1 GTSNPN and CDR2 SVGIG (reference sequence). V was trimmed by 5 bases and J by 3 bases, leaving 14 bases between them. The CDR3 spells CAWGYESIYNEQFF. The CDR3 DNA reads TGTGCCTGGGGATACGAGAGCATCTACAATGAGCAGTTCTTC.